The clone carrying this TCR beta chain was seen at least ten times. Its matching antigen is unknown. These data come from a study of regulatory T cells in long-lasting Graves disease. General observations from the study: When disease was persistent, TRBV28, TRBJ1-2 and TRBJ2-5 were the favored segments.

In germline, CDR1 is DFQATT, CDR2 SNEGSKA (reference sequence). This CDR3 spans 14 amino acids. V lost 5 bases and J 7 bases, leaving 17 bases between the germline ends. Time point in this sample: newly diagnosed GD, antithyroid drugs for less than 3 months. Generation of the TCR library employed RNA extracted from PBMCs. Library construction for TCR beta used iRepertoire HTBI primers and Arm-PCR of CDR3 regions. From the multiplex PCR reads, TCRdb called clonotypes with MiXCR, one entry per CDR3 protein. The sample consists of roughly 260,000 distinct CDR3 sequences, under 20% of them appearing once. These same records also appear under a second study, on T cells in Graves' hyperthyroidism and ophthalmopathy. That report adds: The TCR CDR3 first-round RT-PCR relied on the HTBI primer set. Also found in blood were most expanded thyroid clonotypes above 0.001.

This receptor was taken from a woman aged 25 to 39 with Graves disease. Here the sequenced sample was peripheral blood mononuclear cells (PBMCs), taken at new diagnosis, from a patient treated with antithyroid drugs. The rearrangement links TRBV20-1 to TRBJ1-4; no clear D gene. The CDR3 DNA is TGCAGTGCTTACCCCGGGAAACCTGGTGAAAAACTGTTTTTT. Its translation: CSAYPGKPGEKLFF.